The T cell receptor (beta chain) under discussion was sequenced for a study of T cells in Graves' hyperthyroidism and ophthalmopathy. In the study overall: Blood was drawn when the patient was first diagnosed and still untreated.

CDR3 length equals 12 residues. Germline V CDR1 and CDR2: ENHRY, SYGVKD. Trimming removed 8 bases at V and 2 bases at J, with 9 bases between. General observations from the study: Most expanded thyroid clonotypes above 0.001 also appeared in blood.

Concerning this clonotype: Its antigen is unknown.

It was 10 ml of fresh peripheral blood that supplied the PBMCs. RNA transcripts gave rise to amplified TCR beta CDR3 regions. In the first-round RT-PCR of the TCR CDR3, the HTBI primer set was used. TCRdb redid the calling of the multiplex PCR reads with MiXCR, one entry per CDR3 protein. The table shows approximately 600,000 distinct CDR3 sequences, with about 20% occurring only once. The material sequenced was blood. This sequence originates from a man younger than 45 with Graves' ophthalmopathy. The chain links TRBV10-3 to TRBJ2-5, with D uncertain. The CDR3 spells CAIPPPQETQYF. The DNA for the CDR3 is TGTGCCATCCCCCCACCACAAGAGACCCAGTACTTC.